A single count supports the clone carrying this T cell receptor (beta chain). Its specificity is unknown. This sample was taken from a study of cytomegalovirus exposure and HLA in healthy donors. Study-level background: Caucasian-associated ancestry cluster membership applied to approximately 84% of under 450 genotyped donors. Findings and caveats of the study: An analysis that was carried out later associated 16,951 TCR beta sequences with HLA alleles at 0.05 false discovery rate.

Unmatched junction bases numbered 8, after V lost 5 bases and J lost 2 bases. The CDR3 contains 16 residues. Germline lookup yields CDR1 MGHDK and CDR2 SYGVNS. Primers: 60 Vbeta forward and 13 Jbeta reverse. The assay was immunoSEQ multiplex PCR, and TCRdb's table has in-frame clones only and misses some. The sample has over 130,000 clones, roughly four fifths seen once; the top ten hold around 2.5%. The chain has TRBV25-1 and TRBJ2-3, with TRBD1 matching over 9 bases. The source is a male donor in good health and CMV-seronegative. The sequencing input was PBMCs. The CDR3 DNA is TGTGCCAGCAGTACCTTAACAGGGGGCTTCACAGATACGCAGTATTTT. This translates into CASSTLTGGFTDTQYF.